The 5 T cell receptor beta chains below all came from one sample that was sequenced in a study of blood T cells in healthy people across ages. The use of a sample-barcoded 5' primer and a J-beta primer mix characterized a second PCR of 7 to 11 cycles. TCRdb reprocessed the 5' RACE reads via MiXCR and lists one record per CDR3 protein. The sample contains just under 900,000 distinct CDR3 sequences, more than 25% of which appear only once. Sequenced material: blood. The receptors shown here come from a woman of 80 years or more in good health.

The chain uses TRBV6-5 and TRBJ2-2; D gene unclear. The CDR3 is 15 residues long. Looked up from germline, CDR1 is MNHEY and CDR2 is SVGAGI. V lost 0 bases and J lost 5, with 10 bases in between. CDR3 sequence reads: CASSYSRIGTGELFF. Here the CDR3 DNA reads TGTGCCAGCAGTTACTCGAGGATCGGGACCGGGGAGCTGTTTTTT.

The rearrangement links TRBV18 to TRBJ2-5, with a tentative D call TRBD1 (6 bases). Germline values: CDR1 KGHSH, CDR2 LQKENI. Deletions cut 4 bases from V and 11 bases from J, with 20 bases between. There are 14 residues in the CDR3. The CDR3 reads CASSRLRDIGEQYF. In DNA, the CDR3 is TGTGCCAGCTCACGACTCCGGGACATAGGAGAGCAGTACTTC. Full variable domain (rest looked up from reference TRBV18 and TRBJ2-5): NAGVMQNPRHLVRRRGQEARLRCSPMKGHSHVYWYRQLPEEGLKFMVYLQKENIIDESGMPKERFSAEFPKEGPSILRIQQVVRGDSAAYFCASSRLRDIGEQYFGPGTRLLVL.

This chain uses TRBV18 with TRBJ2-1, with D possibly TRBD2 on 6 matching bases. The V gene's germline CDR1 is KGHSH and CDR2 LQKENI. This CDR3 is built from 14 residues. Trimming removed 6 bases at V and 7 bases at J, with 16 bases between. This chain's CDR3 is CASSPLLGGNEQFF. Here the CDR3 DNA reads TGTGCCAGCTCCCCTCTCTTGGGGGGTAATGAGCAGTTCTTC.

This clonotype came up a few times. The CDR3 reads CASSQGTRQYF. For the CDR3, the DNA is TGTGCCAGCAGCCAAGGGACTCGGCAGTACTTC. V and J are TRBV14 and TRBJ2-7; possible D gene TRBD2, 5 bases. Per the germline V gene, CDR1 is SGHDN and CDR2 is FVKESK. The length of the CDR3 is 11 residues. V gave up 1 base and J gave up 9 bases, with 7 bases separating them.

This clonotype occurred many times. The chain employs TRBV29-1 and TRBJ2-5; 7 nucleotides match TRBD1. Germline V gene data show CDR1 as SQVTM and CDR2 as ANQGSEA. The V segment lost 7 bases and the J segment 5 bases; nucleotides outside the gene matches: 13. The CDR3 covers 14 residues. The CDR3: CSGGTTGSSETQYF. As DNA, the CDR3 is TGCAGCGGGGGAACGACAGGGTCCTCTGAGACCCAGTACTTC.